The 29 T cell receptor beta chains below were found in one sample sequenced in a study of blood T cell repertoires in COVID-19. Clones were read by immunoSEQ multiplex PCR, and TCRdb kept only the in-frame ones, dropping some. The top ten clones hold 5.5% to 8.5% of a sample with 150,000 to 200,000 clones, approximately 86% of them seen once. Sequenced input: peripheral blood. The receptors here all came from a woman of 80 years or more in a cohort sampled during active or convalescent COVID-19.

The V call is TRBV10-1, the J call TRBJ2-7, with TRBD2 as a possible D gene (5 bases). The CDR3 sequence is 12 residues long. V lost 6 bases and J 5 bases, leaving 11 bases between the germline ends. The V gene's germline CDR1 is WNHNN and CDR2 SYGVQD (reference sequence). CDR3 bases: TGCGCCAGCAGCTCAGGACTGAACGAGCAGTACTTC. Translated: CASSSGLNEQYF.

This clone was seen a single time. CDR3 in amino acids: CASSSGLRSYNEQFF. CDR3 nucleotide sequence: TGTGCCAGCAGCTCGGGACTTCGGTCCTACAATGAGCAGTTCTTC. The chain couples TRBV7-7 to TRBJ2-1; possibly TRBD2 for D (6 bases). V was cut by 4 bases and J by 1 base, with 11 bases left in between. The CDR3 spans 15 residues. Per germline, CDR1 SSHAT and CDR2 FNYEAQ (reference sequence).

This chain joins TRBV2 and TRBJ2-1; 8 bases fit TRBD1. Germline lookup yields CDR1 SNHLY and CDR2 FYNNEI. The V segment lost 6 bases and the J segment 6 bases; nucleotides outside the gene matches: 7. CDR3 length: 14 amino acids. CDR3 loop: CASSKGQVVNEQFF. CDR3 nucleotides: TGTGCCAGCAGCAAGGGACAGGTTGTCAATGAGCAGTTCTTC. Using reference TRBV2 and TRBJ2-1 for the parts outside the CDR3, the full variable domain is EPEVTQTPSHQVTQMGQEVILRCVPISNHLYFYWYRQILGQKVEFLVSFYNNEISEKSEIFDDQFSVERPDGSNFTLKIRSTKLEDSAMYFCASSKGQVVNEQFFGPGTRLTVL.

The chain is built from TRBV4-1 and TRBJ1-2; D might be TRBD1 (5 bases). The CDR3 has 16 residues. The germline V and J ends were trimmed by 3 bases and 2 bases, with 16 bases remaining between them. Germline V CDR1 and CDR2: MGHRA, YSYEKL. CDR3 coding DNA: TGCGCCAGCAGCCACGGGGGAGGCGGTATCAACTATGGCTACACCTTC. Residues: CASSHGGGGINYGYTF.

The chain couples TRBV5-1 to TRBJ1-6, with TRBD1 as a possible D gene (6 bases). The CDR3 totals 15 residues. The germline gives CDR1 SGHRS, CDR2 YFSETQ. Trimming cost V 2 bases and J 4 bases, with 10 bases left between them. The CDR3 reads CASSFGQQYNSPLHF. The CDR3 DNA reads as TGCGCCAGCAGCTTCGGACAGCAGTATAATTCACCCCTCCACTTT.

V gene TRBV5-1 combines with J gene TRBJ2-1; the D gene is possibly TRBD2 (6 bases). Trimming removed 3 bases at V and 0 bases at J, with 13 bases between. CDR1 is SGHRS and CDR2 is YFSETQ in the germline V gene. The CDR3 loop spans 16 amino acids. CDR3 in amino acids: CASSWIAASSYNEQFF. CDR3 DNA: TGCGCCAGCAGCTGGATAGCGGCCAGCTCCTACAATGAGCAGTTCTTC.

This clone was detected only a few times. The rearrangement uses TRBV29-1 and TRBJ1-2, with 7 bases that match TRBD1. The CDR3 is 16 residues long. Trimming at V came to 3 bases and at J to 7 bases, leaving 17 bases not matched to a gene. The germline CDR1 and CDR2 sequences are SQVTM and ANQGSEA. DNA for the CDR3: TGCAGCGTTGACCCCGGGACAGTCGTCGGGTCGGGTGGCTACACCTTC. This translates into CSVDPGTVVGSGGYTF.

This clone showed up just once. This sequence joins TRBV6-2 or TRBV6-3 and TRBJ2-7; D is possibly TRBD1 (6 bases). Trimming shortened V by 4 bases and J by 7 bases, and 17 bases separated the two germline ends. In germline, CDR1 is MNHEY, CDR2 SVGEGT. The CDR3 runs 14 residues. The DNA for the CDR3 is TGTGCCAGCAGTTTGGGGGCGACCTTGAATGAGCAGTACTTC. It translates to CASSLGATLNEQYF.

This clone was counted a few times. The CDR3 protein is CASSLGGQAYEQYV. DNA of the CDR3: TGTGCCAGCAGCTTAGGGGGACAGGCCTACGAGCAGTACGTC. The genes are TRBV11-2 and TRBJ2-7; 8 bases are shared with TRBD1. Germline V gives CDR1 SGHAT, CDR2 FQNNGV. The CDR3 is made up of 14 amino acids. The V and J ends lost 1 base and 2 bases, in that order; junction bases with no gene match: 1.

The chain has TRBV24-1 and TRBJ2-1; D perhaps matches TRBD1 (6 bases). The CDR3 is 15 residues long. The germline gives CDR1 KGHDR, CDR2 SFDVKD. Trimming took off 2 bases at V and 7 bases at J, with 14 bases between the two ends. CDR3 sequence reads: CATSDWRTVGNEQFF. For the CDR3, the DNA is TGTGCCACCAGTGATTGGAGGACAGTAGGGAATGAGCAGTTCTTC.

The CDR3 DNA sequence: TGCGCCAGCAGCTTGTTACAGGGTCCCCATGGCTACACCTTC. Its protein product is CASSLLQGPHGYTF. The chain combines TRBV5-1 with TRBJ1-2; D might be TRBD1 (6 bases). The CDR3 has 14 amino acids. V was cut by 1 base and J by 6 bases, with 13 bases left in between. The germline V gene encodes CDR1 SGHRS and CDR2 YFSETQ.

CDR3 in amino acids: CASSPRTYYGYTF. As DNA, the CDR3 is TGTGCCAGCTCCCCCAGGACATACTATGGCTACACCTTC. V and J are TRBV7-9 and TRBJ1-2, with D perhaps TRBD1 (5 bases). There are 13 residues in the CDR3. V lost 8 bases and J 3 bases, leaving 13 bases between the germline ends. Per germline, CDR1 SEHNR and CDR2 FQNEAQ (reference sequence).

The chain couples TRBV6-1 to TRBJ1-1; D ambiguous. CDR3 length equals 13 residues. Trimming removed 0 bases from V and 10 bases from J, with 12 bases in between. Germline V lookup: CDR1 MNHNS, CDR2 SASEGT. The CDR3 loop is CASSEAGRWGAFF. The CDR3, as DNA: TGTGCCAGCAGTGAAGCCGGGAGATGGGGAGCTTTCTTT.

The J gene is TRBJ1-6, the V gene TRBV12-5, with TRBD1 identical over 8 bases. This CDR3 contains 16 residues. After removal of 1 base from V and 7 bases from J, the junction contained 6 bases not matched to a gene. The V gene's germline CDR1 is LGHNT and CDR2 FRNRAP. The CDR3 spells CASGLAMRQGNSPLHF. The CDR3 nucleotides are TGTGCTAGTGGTTTGGCAATGAGACAGGGGAATTCACCCCTCCACTTT.

The chain carries TRBV7-2 and TRBJ2-5; a weak D match, TRBD1 (5 bases). This CDR3 region has 12 residues. CDR1 is SGHTA and CDR2 is FQGNSA in the germline V gene. Trimming took off 3 bases at V and 5 bases at J, with 7 bases between the two ends. The CDR3 here is CASSLGLETQYF. CDR3 coding DNA: TGTGCCAGCAGCTTGGGGCTCGAGACCCAGTACTTC.

This chain links TRBV13 with TRBJ2-5; D might be TRBD1 (6 bases). CDR3 length: 15 amino acids. Germline CDR1 and CDR2: PRHDT and FYEKMQ (reference sequence). Trimming took 3 bases from V and 5 from J, leaving 16 bases between them. CDR3 sequence (DNA): TGTGCCAGCAGCTTTCCTCCTAAAACAGGGGAGACCCAGTACTTC. Residues: CASSFPPKTGETQYF.

This rearrangement joins TRBV6-2 or TRBV6-3 to TRBJ2-3; 8 nucleotides agree with TRBD2. This CDR3 is built from 15 residues. V gave up 6 bases and J gave up 0 bases; unmatched junction bases: 5. Germline V lookup: CDR1 MNHEY, CDR2 SVGEGT. Here the CDR3 DNA reads TGTGCCAGCAGCCCGGGGGGGTCTAGCACAGATACGCAGTATTTT. It specifies CASSPGGSSTDTQYF.

The chain combines TRBV5-1 with TRBJ1-4; 8 bases agree with TRBD1. V was clipped by 3 bases and J by 6 bases; unmatched bases: 7. Germline V gene sequence: CDR1 SGHRS, CDR2 YFSETQ. This CDR3 comprises 15 residues. CDR3 DNA sequence: TGCGCCAGCAGCTGGGACAGGAACTCTTATGAAAAACTGTTTTTT. Translated, it gives CASSWDRNSYEKLFF.

The chain has TRBV5-5 and TRBJ2-1; tentatively, D is TRBD2 (6 bases). Germline CDR1 and CDR2: SGHKS and YYEKEE (reference sequence). V was cut by 3 bases and J by 6 bases, with 10 bases left in between. CDR3 size: 13 residues. As DNA, the CDR3 is TGTGCCAGCAGCTGGGGCGGGATCAATGAGCAGTTCTTC. Encoded protein: CASSWGGINEQFF.

This chain connects TRBV30 to TRBJ1-2; the D is unclear. CDR3 length equals 11 residues. Germline assignment: CDR1 GTSNPN and CDR2 SVGIG (reference sequence). The germline V and J ends were trimmed by 0 bases and 5 bases, with 4 bases remaining between them. DNA for the CDR3: TGTGCCTGGAGTGTCAGTTATGGCTACACCTTC. It encodes CAWSVSYGYTF.

The V call is TRBV10-3, the J call TRBJ2-7; 13 bases match TRBD2. Germline CDR1 and CDR2: ENHRY and SYGVKD. Losses at the gene ends were 0 bases for V and 4 bases for J; bases not matched to a gene: 12. The CDR3 is made up of 19 amino acids. DNA for the CDR3: TGTGCCATCAGTGAGTCAAATACTCCCGGACTAGCGGGGGAATACGAGCAGTACTTC. Its translation: CAISESNTPGLAGEYEQYF.

The V gene is TRBV19, the J gene TRBJ1-4; D remains unclear. The CDR3 is 14 amino acids. Trimming removed 5 bases from V and 5 bases from J, with 12 bases in between. CDR1 and CDR2 from the germline V gene are LNHDA and SQIVND (reference sequence). Here the CDR3 reads CASSSTVPNEKLFF. CDR3 DNA: TGTGCCAGTAGTTCTACAGTCCCGAATGAAAAACTGTTTTTT.

The chain couples TRBV5-8 to TRBJ1-5, with D unresolved. Germline-derived CDR1 and CDR2 are SGHTS and YDEGEE. The V end lost 7 bases, the J end lost 0 bases, and 8 bases lay between the germline ends. This CDR3 has 13 residues. CDR3 residues: CASAGFSNQPQHF. The CDR3 DNA reads TGTGCCAGCGCGGGTTTTAGCAATCAGCCCCAGCATTTT. The variable domain in full, with the rest retrieved from reference TRBV5-8 and TRBJ1-5, is EAGVTQSPTHLIKTRGQQATLRCSPISGHTSVYWYQQALGLGLQFLLWYDEGEERNRGNFPPRFSGRQFPNYSSELNVNALELEDSALYLCASAGFSNQPQHFGDGTRLSIL.

This chain links TRBV12-5 with TRBJ2-5; 11 positions agree with TRBD2. The germline V gene has CDR1 LGHNT and CDR2 FRNRAP. Germline trimming cut 5 bases from V and 7 bases from J; bases unmatched to any gene: 9. CDR3 length: 15 residues. CDR3 coding DNA: TGTGCTAGTGGTCCTACTAGCGGGAGAAGGGTGACCCAGTACTTC. This translates into CASGPTSGRRVTQYF.

This clone appeared a single time. The chain has TRBV6-5 and TRBJ2-1, with D unclear. V lost 6 bases to trimming and J lost 2 bases, with 14 bases between them. From germline, CDR1 is MNHEY and CDR2 SVGAGI. CDR3 length: 15 residues. The CDR3 loop reads CASSRTDVPYNEQFF. The CDR3 region has the DNA TGTGCCAGCAGCCGCACAGACGTTCCCTACAATGAGCAGTTCTTC.

The rearrangement joins TRBV7-2 to TRBJ1-2; weak D call: TRBD1 (6 bases). Germline CDR1 SGHTA, CDR2 FQGNSA. V lost 4 bases to trimming and J lost 4 bases, with 13 bases between them. CDR3 length equals 14 residues. CDR3 sequence: CASSSNRVSYGYTF. In nucleotides, the CDR3 is TGTGCCAGCAGCTCAAACAGGGTATCCTATGGCTACACCTTC.

The rearrangement joins TRBV5-1 to TRBJ2-3, with 8 nucleotides matching TRBD1. CDR3 length: 14 amino acids. The trim removed 1 base at V and 4 bases at J, leaving 2 bases unmatched. The V gene's germline CDR1 is SGHRS and CDR2 YFSETQ. The DNA of the CDR3 is TGCGCCAGCAGCTTGAAACAGGGGGCAGATACGCAGTATTTT. Translation: CASSLKQGADTQYF. Full variable domain (rest looked up from reference TRBV5-1 and TRBJ2-3): KAGVTQTPRYLIKTRGQQVTLSCSPISGHRSVSWYQQTPGQGLQFLFEYFSETQRNKGNFPGRFSGRQFSNSRSEMNVSTLELGDSALYLCASSLKQGADTQYFGPGTRLTVL.

The chain employs TRBV7-2 and TRBJ2-3; D unresolved. The V gene's germline CDR1 is SGHTA and CDR2 FQGNSA. Trimming shortened V by 0 bases and J by 0 bases, and 7 bases separated the two germline ends. The CDR3 has 15 residues. CDR3 nucleotides: TGTGCCAGCAGCTTAGCCTTGTATAGCACAGATACGCAGTATTTT. This sequence encodes CASSLALYSTDTQYF.

This chain uses TRBV6-1 with TRBJ2-2, with TRBD1 identical over 9 bases. From germline, CDR1 is MNHNS and CDR2 SASEGT. The junction had 4 bases not matched to a gene; V was cut back by 2 bases and J by 6 bases. The CDR3 spans 15 residues. CDR3 amino acids: CASSETGGDSGELFF. In DNA form, the CDR3 reads TGTGCCAGCAGTGAAACAGGGGGCGATTCCGGGGAGCTGTTTTTT.